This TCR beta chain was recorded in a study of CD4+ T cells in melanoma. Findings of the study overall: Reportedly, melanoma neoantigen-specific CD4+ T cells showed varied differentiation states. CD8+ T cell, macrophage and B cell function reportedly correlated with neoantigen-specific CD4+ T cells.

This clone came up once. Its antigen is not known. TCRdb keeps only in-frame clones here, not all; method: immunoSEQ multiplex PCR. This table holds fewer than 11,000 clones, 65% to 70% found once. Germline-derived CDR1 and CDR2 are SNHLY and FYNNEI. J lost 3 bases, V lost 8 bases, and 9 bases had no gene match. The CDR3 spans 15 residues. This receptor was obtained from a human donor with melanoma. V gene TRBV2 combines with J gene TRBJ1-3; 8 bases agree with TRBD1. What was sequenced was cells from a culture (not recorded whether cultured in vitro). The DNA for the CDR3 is TGTGCCAGCGGTACGCAGGGGGCGTTTGGAAACACCATATATTTT. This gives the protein CASGTQGAFGNTIYF. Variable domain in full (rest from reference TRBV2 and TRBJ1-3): EPEVTQTPSHQVTQMGQEVILRCVPISNHLYFYWYRQILGQKVEFLVSFYNNEISEKSEIFDDQFSVERPDGSNFTLKIRSTKLEDSAMYFCASGTQGAFGNTIYFGEGSWLTVV.